This T cell receptor (beta chain) was identified during a study of shared clonotypes between healthy human individuals. Study details: Per-donor plates numbered three CD4 naive, three CD4 memory, two CD8 naive and one CD8 memory. Notes on the study in general: Between several donors, naive CD4 clonotypes were shared at a level of roughly 5.5%. Richness estimates generally favored naive over memory subsets.

The CDR3 consists of 17 residues. The germline CDR1 and CDR2 sequences are SGHTS and YDEGEE. Unmatched junction bases numbered 16, after V lost 0 bases and J lost 10 bases. For this clone: As yet, its antigen is unknown.

Clones were read by immunoSEQ multiplex PCR, and TCRdb kept only the in-frame ones, dropping some. The sample has about a million clones; approximately 80% are singletons. The sequence came from a man aged 18 to 30 in good health. Sequencing used memory CD4+ T cells sorted from blood. Subset defined: CD45RA-negative fraction. The chain uses TRBV5-8 and TRBJ2-1; the match to TRBD2 covers 7 bases. The CDR3 region has the DNA TGTGCCAGCAGCTTGGAACGTGTGGCTAGCGGCGACCGCGAGCAGTTCTTC. Protein sequence: CASSLERVASGDREQFF.